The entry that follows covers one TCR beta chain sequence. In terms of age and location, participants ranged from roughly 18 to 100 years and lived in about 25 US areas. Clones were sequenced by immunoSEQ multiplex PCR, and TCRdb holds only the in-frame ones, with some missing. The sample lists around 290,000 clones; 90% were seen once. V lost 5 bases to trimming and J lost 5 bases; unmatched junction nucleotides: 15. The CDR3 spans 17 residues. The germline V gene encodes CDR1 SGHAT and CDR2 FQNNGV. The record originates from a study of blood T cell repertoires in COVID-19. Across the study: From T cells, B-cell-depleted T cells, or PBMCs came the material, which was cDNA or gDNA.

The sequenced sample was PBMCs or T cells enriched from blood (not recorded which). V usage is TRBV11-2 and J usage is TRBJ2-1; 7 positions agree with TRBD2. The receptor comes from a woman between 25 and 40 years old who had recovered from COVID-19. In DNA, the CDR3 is TGTGCCAGCAGCGCCTCACCTAGCGGAGCAATCGACAATGAGCAGTTCTTC. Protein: CASSASPSGAIDNEQFF.